One and the same sample provided the 2 T cell receptor beta chains below, sequenced in a study of T cell changes during pregnancy in multiple sclerosis. The table came from immunoSEQ multiplex PCR; TCRdb's copy has only in-frame clones and leaves some out. This table has 85,000 to 100,000 clones, around 92% appearing once. The starting material was peripheral blood, obtained in the first trimester of pregnancy. The source of these receptors is a female donor with multiple sclerosis, enrolled in a pregnancy study.

The J gene is TRBJ2-7, the V gene TRBV21-1; the D call in the table, TRBD1, was not verified against the DNA. TRBV21-1 is a pseudogene segment. The CDR3 has 17 amino acids. CDR3 coding DNA: TGTGCCAGCAGCAAAGGTTTAACCGGGACAGCGTCCTACGAGCAGTACTTC. It specifies CASSKGLTGTASYEQYF.

J is TRBJ2-6 and V is TRBV7-6; 9 bases match TRBD1. The CDR3 consists of 18 residues. The ends lost 4 bases at V and 2 bases at J; junction bases unmatched: 9. From germline, CDR1 is SGHVS and CDR2 FNYEAQ. This CDR3 reads CASSSWTGEPPGANVLTF. In DNA form, the CDR3 reads TGTGCCAGCAGCTCCTGGACAGGGGAGCCTCCTGGGGCCAACGTCCTGACTTTC.